This T cell receptor beta chain is drawn from a study of control samples from healthy donors and cancer patients. Germline lookup yields CDR1 LNHDA and CDR2 SQIVND (reference sequence). Between the trimmed V and J ends, which lost 5 bases and 4 bases, there was a span of 25 bases. CDR3 length: 18 residues. Profiling relied on immunoSEQ multiplex PCR, and the TCRdb table lists in-frame clones only, not all of them. There are about 90,000 clones in the sample; 90% occur only once, and about 4% lies in the top ten. Sequencing input: blood. The chain uses TRBV19 and TRBJ2-3; D unresolved. This TCR was recovered from a woman under 30 in good health. This CDR3 is CASSPAGMTRKGPDTQYF. The CDR3 DNA follows: TGTGCCAGTAGTCCGGCTGGGATGACCAGAAAAGGACCAGATACGCAGTATTTT. The variable domain in full, completed from reference TRBV19 and TRBJ2-3, reads DGGITQSPKYLFRKEGQNVTLSCEQNLNHDAMYWYRQDPGQGLRLIYYSQIVNDFQKGDIAEGYSVSREKKESFPLTVTSAQKNPTAFYLCASSPAGMTRKGPDTQYFGPGTRLTVL.